This T cell receptor (beta chain) was identified during a study of T-cell reconstitution after alpha-beta-depleted transplantation in children. Construction of the TCRbeta library involved unique molecular identifiers. TCRdb recomputed calls from the PCR reads with MiXCR, one row per CDR3 protein. The sample lists some 200,000 distinct CDR3 sequences, approximately 14% occurring once. V was pared by 3 bases and J by 7 bases, with 2 bases of the junction left unmatched. CDR3 size: 12 residues. In germline, CDR1 is SQVTM, CDR2 ANQGSEA. This clonotype was detected ten times or more. This TCR was recovered from a human donor who donated a stem cell graft to a child with acute lymphoblastic leukemia. Source: PBMCs from the stem cell graft donor, taken from the stem cell graft. The rearrangement links TRBV29-1 to TRBJ2-1, with 8 bases matching TRBD1. The CDR3 bases are TGCAGCGTTGACGGACAGGGAAATGAGCAGTTCTTC. It yields the protein CSVDGQGNEQFF.